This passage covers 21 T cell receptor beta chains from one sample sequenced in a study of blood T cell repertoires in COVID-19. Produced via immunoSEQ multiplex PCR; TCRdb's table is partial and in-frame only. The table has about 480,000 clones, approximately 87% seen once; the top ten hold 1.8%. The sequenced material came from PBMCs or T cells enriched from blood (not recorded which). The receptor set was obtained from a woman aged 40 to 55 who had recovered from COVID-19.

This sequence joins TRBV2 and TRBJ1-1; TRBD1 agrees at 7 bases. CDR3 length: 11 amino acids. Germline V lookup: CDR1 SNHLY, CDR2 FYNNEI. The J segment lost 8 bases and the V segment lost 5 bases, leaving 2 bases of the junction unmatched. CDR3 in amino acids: CASSRDREAFF. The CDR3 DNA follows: TGTGCCAGCAGTAGGGACAGAGAAGCTTTCTTT.

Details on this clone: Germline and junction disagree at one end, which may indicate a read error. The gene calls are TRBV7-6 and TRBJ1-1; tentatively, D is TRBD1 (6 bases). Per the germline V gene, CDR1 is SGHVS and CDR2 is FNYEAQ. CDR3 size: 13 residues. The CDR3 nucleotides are TGTGCCAGCAGCTTAGGGTTCCCACAGGGCCTAAACTTT. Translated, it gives CASSLGFPQGLNF.

The CDR3 protein is CASSQTGMGQPQHF. The CDR3 coding sequence is TGTGCCAGCAGTCAGACAGGGATGGGTCAGCCCCAGCATTTT. This chain uses TRBV28 with TRBJ1-5, with 7 bases fitting TRBD1. The CDR3 is 14 amino acids. Looked up from germline, CDR1 is MDHEN and CDR2 is SYDVKM. The V segment lost 5 bases and the J segment 6 bases; nucleotides outside the gene matches: 7.

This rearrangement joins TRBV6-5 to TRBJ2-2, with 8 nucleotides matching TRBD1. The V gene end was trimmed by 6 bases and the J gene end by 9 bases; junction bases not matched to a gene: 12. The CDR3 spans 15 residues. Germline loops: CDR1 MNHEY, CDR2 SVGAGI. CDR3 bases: TGTGCCAGCAGACCGGGACAGGTCGTAAAGTGGGAGCTGTTTTTT. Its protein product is CASRPGQVVKWELFF.

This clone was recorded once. As DNA, the CDR3 is TGTGCCAGCAGATCAGATAGCAATCAGCCCCAGCATTTT. It is translated as CASRSDSNQPQHF. The V gene is TRBV12-3 or TRBV12-4, the J gene TRBJ1-5; D ambiguous. The CDR3 length is 13 residues. V lost 6 bases to trimming and J lost 0 bases, with 6 bases between them.

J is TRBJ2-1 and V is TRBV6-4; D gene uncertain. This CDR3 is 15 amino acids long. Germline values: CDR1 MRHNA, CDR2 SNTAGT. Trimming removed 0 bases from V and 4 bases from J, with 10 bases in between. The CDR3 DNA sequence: TGTGCCAGCAGTGACTCGGCGGTCTCTTACAATGAGCAGTTCTTC. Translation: CASSDSAVSYNEQFF.

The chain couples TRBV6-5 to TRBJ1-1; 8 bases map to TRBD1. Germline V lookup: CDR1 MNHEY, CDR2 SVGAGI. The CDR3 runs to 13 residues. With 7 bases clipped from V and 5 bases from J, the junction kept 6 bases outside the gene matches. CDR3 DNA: TGTGCCAGCACGGGGACAGGAAGAACTGAAGCTTTCTTT. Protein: CASTGTGRTEAFF.

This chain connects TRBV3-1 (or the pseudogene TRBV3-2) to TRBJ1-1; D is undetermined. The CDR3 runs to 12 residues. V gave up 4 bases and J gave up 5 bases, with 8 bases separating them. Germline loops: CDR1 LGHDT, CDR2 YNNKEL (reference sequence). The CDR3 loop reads CASSLRDTEAFF. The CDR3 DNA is TGTGCCAGCAGCCTACGCGATACTGAAGCTTTCTTT.

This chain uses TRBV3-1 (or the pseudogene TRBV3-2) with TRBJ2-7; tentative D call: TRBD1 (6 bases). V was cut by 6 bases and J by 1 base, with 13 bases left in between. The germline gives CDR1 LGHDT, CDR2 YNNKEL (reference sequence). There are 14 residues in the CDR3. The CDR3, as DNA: TGTGCCAGCAGGGACAGTCCAACTTCCTACGAGCAGTACTTC. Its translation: CASRDSPTSYEQYF.

The CDR3: CASSTGGTDTQYF. The CDR3 bases are TGTGCCAGCAGTACAGGCGGTACAGATACGCAGTATTTT. V and J are TRBV28 and TRBJ2-3; D might be TRBD1 (5 bases). Germline V lookup: CDR1 MDHEN, CDR2 SYDVKM. The V gene lost 5 bases and the J gene lost 3 bases, with 9 bases spanning the gap. The CDR3 length is 13 residues.

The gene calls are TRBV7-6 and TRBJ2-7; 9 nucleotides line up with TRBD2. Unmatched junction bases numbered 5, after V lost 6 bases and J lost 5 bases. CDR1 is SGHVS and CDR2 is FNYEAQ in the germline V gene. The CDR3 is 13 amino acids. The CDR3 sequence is CASSVSGRHEQYF. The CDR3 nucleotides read TGTGCCAGCAGTGTTAGCGGGAGACACGAGCAGTACTTC.

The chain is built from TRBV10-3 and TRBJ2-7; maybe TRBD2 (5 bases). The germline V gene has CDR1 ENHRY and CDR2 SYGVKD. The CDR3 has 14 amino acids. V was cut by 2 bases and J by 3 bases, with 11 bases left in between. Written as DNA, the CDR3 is TGTGCCATCAGTGAGACCCACGAGGGCTACGAGCAGTACTTC. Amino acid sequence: CAISETHEGYEQYF.

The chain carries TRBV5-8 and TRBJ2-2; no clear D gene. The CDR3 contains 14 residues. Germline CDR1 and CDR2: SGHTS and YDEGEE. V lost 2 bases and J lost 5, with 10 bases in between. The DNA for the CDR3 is TGTGCCAGCAGCTTTTGGCCTTCTACCGGGGAGCTGTTTTTT. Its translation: CASSFWPSTGELFF.

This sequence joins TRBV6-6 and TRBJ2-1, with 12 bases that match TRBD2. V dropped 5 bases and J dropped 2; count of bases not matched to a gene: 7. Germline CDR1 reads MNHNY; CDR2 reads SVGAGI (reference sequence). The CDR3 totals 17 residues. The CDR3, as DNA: TGTGCCAGCAGTCCCTGGACTAGCGGGGACCCCTACAATGAGCAGTTCTTC. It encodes CASSPWTSGDPYNEQFF.

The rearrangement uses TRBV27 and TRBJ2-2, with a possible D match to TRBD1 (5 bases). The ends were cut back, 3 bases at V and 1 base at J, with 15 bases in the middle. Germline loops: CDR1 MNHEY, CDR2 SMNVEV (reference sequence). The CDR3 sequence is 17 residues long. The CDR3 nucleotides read TGTGCCAGCAGTTTTATTTTCGACAGCCAGAACACCGGGGAGCTGTTTTTT. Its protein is CASSFIFDSQNTGELFF.

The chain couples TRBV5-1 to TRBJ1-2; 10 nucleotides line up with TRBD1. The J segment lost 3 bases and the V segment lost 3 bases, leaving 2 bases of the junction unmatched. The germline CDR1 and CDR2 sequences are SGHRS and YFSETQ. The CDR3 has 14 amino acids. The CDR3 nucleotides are TGCGCCAGCAGCTGGGGGACAGGGGACTATGGCTACACCTTC. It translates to CASSWGTGDYGYTF.

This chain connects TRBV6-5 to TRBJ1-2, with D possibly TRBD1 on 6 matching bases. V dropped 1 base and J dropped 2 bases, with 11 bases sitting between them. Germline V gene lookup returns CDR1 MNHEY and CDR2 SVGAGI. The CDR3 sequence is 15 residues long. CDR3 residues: CASSYYTQGNYGYTF. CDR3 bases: TGTGCCAGCAGTTACTACACACAGGGAAACTATGGCTACACCTTC.

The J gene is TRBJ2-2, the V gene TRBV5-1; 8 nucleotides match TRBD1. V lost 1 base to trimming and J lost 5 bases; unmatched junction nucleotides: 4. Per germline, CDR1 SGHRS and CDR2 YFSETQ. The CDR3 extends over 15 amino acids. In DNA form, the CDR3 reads TGCGCCAGCAGCTTGTTTCAGGGGGCAACCGGGGAGCTGTTTTTT. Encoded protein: CASSLFQGATGELFF.

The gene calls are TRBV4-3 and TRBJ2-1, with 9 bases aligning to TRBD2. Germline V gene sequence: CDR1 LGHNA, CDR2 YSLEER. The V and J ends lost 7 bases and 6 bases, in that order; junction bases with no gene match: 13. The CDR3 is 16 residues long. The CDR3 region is CASNPKAGGGGNEQFF. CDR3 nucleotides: TGCGCCAGCAACCCCAAAGCGGGAGGTGGGGGCAATGAGCAGTTCTTC.

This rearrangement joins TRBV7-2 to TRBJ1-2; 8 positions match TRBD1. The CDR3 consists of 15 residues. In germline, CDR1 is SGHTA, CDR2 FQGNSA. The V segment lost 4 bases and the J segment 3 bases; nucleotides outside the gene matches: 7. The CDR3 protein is CASSSRTGWDYGYTF. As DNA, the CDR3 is TGTGCCAGCAGCTCCCGGACAGGGTGGGACTATGGCTACACCTTC.

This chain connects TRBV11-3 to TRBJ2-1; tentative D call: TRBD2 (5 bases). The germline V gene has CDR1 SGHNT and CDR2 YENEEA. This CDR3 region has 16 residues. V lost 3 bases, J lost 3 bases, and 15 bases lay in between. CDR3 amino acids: CASSFDKRSSYNEQFF. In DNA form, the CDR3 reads TGTGCCAGCAGCTTTGATAAGCGGTCAAGCTACAATGAGCAGTTCTTC.